This TCR beta chain appears in the sequencing data of a study of blood T cell repertoires in COVID-19. Study in general: Material from acute and convalescent COVID-19 was sourced from the United States, Italy and Spain.

The CDR3 totals 16 residues. The germline V gene encodes CDR1 SGHVS and CDR2 FNYEAQ. V was shortened by 5 bases and J by 4 bases, with 20 bases between the two germline ends. Per the original data handling: Amplifying reference gene primers gave estimates of nucleated cell counts. Only in-frame clones appear in the TCRdb table, and some are missing; sequencing was by immunoSEQ multiplex PCR. The DNA was the basis for D and trimming; V, J and clone size are from that table. In the table there are 100,000 to 150,000 clones, over 75% of which are singletons. This clonotype originated in a woman aged 80 or older with acute or convalescent COVID-19. This chain uses TRBV7-6 with TRBJ1-2; D possibly corresponds to TRBD1 (6 bases). Sequenced: peripheral blood. The CDR3 loop reads CASSPGGVLGAYGYTF. CDR3 coding DNA: TGTGCCAGCAGCCCAGGCGGCGTGTTGGGGGCCTATGGCTACACCTTC.